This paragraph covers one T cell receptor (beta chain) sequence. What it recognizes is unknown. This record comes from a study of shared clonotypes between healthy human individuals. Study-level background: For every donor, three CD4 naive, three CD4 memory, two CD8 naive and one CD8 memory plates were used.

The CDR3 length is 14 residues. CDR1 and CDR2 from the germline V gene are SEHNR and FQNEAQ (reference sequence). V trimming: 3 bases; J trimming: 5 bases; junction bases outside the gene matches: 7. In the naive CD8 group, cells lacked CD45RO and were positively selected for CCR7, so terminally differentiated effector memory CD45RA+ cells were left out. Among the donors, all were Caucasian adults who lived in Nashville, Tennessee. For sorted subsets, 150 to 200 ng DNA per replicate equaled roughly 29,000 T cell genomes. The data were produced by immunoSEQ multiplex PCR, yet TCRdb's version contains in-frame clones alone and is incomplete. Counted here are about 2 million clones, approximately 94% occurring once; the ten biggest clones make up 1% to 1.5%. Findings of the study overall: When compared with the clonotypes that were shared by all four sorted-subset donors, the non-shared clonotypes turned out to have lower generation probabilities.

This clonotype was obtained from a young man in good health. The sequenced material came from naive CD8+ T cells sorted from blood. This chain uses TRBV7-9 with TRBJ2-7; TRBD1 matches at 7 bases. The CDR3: CASSFSGGIDEQYF. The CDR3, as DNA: TGTGCCAGCAGCTTTTCAGGGGGAATCGACGAGCAGTACTTC.